The entry below gives a single T cell receptor (beta chain) sequence along with its context. Here immunoSEQ multiplex PCR was the method, and the copy in TCRdb shows in-frame clones only, minus some. The repertoire holds 76,000 or so clones, over 90% seen once, with around 5.9% in the top ten. The data were obtained in a study of OX40 agonist ivuxolimab in advanced cancers. On the study more broadly: Patients with hepatocellular carcinoma, melanoma, renal cell or head and neck cancer made up the dose-escalation patients.

CDR1 and CDR2 from the germline V gene are LNHDA and SQIVND (reference sequence). V was clipped by 5 bases and J by 5 bases; unmatched bases: 5. The length of the CDR3 is 15 residues. The source was CD4+ or CD8+ T cells sorted from blood, collected in a trial of the OX40 agonist ivuxolimab. This sequence joins TRBV19 and TRBJ1-5; 11 bases match TRBD1. The sequence was collected from an adult with an advanced solid tumor such as melanoma, head and neck, liver or kidney cancer. The CDR3 here is CASSPRTGGDQPQHF. CDR3 DNA: TGTGCCAGTAGTCCTCGGACAGGGGGCGATCAGCCCCAGCATTTT.